This is a list of T cell receptor beta chains from one sample in a study of blood T cell repertoires in COVID-19. Assay: immunoSEQ multiplex PCR; the TCRdb copy retains only in-frame clones and omits some. The sample holds 130,000 to 150,000 clones; roughly 84% are singletons and the top ten take about 2.8%. The specimen was peripheral blood. The receptor set was obtained from a human donor with acute or convalescent COVID-19. The donor label of this sample is uncertain. The CDR3 runs from the conserved cysteine through the conserved F or W. A D gene is named only where the DNA matches it firmly. Rows give clone size only sometimes, using once, few, many, or a class for an expanded clone.

TRBJ1-1 . 13 . TRBV19 TGTGCCAGTAGTATAGATCACCGGGAAGAAGCTTTCTTT CASSIDHREEAFF
TRBJ2-1 once 15 TRBD1 TRBV6-2/TRBV6-3 TGTGCCAGCAGTAAAGGAGGACAGGGGGTCGGTGAGCAGTTCTTC CASSKGGQGVGEQFF
TRBJ1-5 . 16 . TRBV18 TGTGCCAGCTCACGAAACAGGGCAATGAGCAATCAGCCCCAGCATTTT CASSRNRAMSNQPQHF
TRBJ1-2 . 14 . TRBV3-1/TRBV3-2 TGTGCCAGCAGCCAAGCAGGCACAGTCGGCGGCTACACCTTC CASSQAGTVGGYTF
TRBJ1-2 . 17 . TRBV19 TGTGCCAGTAGTAAAAGTCTCGGACACCAAGCTAACTATGGCTACACCTTC CASSKSLGHQANYGYTF
TRBJ2-3 . 17 TRBD1 TRBV30 TGTGCCTGGAGTGGTGGGTGGACAGGGGGTAGCACAGATACGCAGTATTTT CAWSGGWTGGSTDTQYF
TRBJ1-2 many 14 . TRBV28 TGTGCCAGCCACCCCCGGTACTTCAACTATGGCTACACCTTC CASHPRYFNYGYTF
TRBJ2-3 . 14 . TRBV11-2 TGTGCCAGCAGCTTCCGGGCTCGGGAAGATACGCAGTATTTT CASSFRAREDTQYF
TRBJ1-5 . 17 TRBD1 TRBV3-1/TRBV3-2 TGTGCCAGCAGCTCAGGGCCGGGACAGGGGAGCAATCAGCCCCAGCATTTT CASSSGPGQGSNQPQHF
TRBJ1-6 . 14 TRBD1 TRBV7-9 TGTGCCAGCAGGAGGACAGGGAGGGATTCACCCCTCCACTTT CASRRTGRDSPLHF
TRBJ1-5 . 16 TRBD1 TRBV27 TGTGCCAGCAGTTTGGGGACAGGGGTTGGTAATCAGCCCCAGCATTTT CASSLGTGVGNQPQHF
TRBJ1-5 . 19 TRBD1 TRBV3-1/TRBV3-2 TGTGCCAGCAGCCAGGCCGGGACAGGGGGCTTTAGTAGCAATCAGCCCCAGCATTTT CASSQAGTGGFSSNQPQHF
TRBJ2-3 once 15 TRBD1 TRBV5-1 TGCGCCAGCAGCTGGGACAGGCATAGCACAGATACGCAGTATTTT CASSWDRHSTDTQYF
TRBJ1-1 . 14 TRBD1 TRBV9 TGTGCCAGCAGCGGAGGGCCACAGGGGACTGAAGCTTTCTTT CASSGGPQGTEAFF
TRBJ1-1 . 12 . TRBV7-9 TGTGCCAGCAGCTTGAACGGGGCTGAAGCTTTCTTT CASSLNGAEAFF
TRBJ2-2 once 12 . TRBV7-7 TGTGCTAGCAGCTGGGGGGTCGGGGAGCTGTTTTTT CASSWGVGELFF
TRBJ1-5 few 13 . TRBV7-2 TGTGCCAGCAGCCAACGGTTCAATCAGCCCCAGCATTTT CASSQRFNQPQHF
TRBJ1-5 . 17 TRBD1 TRBV5-8 TGTGCCAGCAGCCCCGGCCGGGACAGCTATAGCAATCAGCCCCAGCATTTT CASSPGRDSYSNQPQHF
TRBJ2-3 . 16 . TRBV3-1/TRBV3-2 TGTGCCAGCAGCCAAGGTCGACTACATAGCACAGATACGCAGTATTTT CASSQGRLHSTDTQYF
TRBJ1-2 . 14 . TRBV27 TGTGCCAGCAGATACAGCAACAAAAACTATGGCTACACCTTC CASRYSNKNYGYTF
TRBJ1-2 . 16 TRBD1 TRBV3-1/TRBV3-2 TGTGCCAGCAGCCAGACTTGGACAGGGGCGAACTATGGCTACACCTTC CASSQTWTGANYGYTF
TRBJ2-1 . 14 TRBD1 TRBV6-6 TGTGCCAGCAGTTCAACGACAGGGGACAATGAGCAGTTCTTC CASSSTTGDNEQFF
TRBJ1-4 . 17 TRBD1 TRBV30 TGTGCCTGGAACACTATCGACAGGGGGGGACCTAATGAAAAACTGTTTTTT CAWNTIDRGGPNEKLFF
TRBJ2-1 . 15 TRBD2 TRBV18 TGTGCCAGCTCACCCGGCGGGAGGGCCGGAAATGAGCAGTTCTTC CASSPGGRAGNEQFF
TRBJ1-1 once 14 TRBD1 TRBV9 TGTGCCAGCAGCGTAGGACAGGGGATCACTGAAGCTTTCTTT CASSVGQGITEAFF
TRBJ1-5 . 13 . TRBV18 TGTGCCAGCTCACCAGGGCCTCATCAGCCCCAGCATTTT CASSPGPHQPQHF
TRBJ2-3 . 15 TRBD1 TRBV7-8 TGTGCCAGCAGCTCTCGGCACGACAGGGCAGATACGCAGTATTTT CASSSRHDRADTQYF
TRBJ1-3 . 15 . TRBV19 TGTGCCAGTAGTATACCCGGAGTCTTTGGAAACACCATATATTTT CASSIPGVFGNTIYF
TRBJ1-6 . 17 TRBD1 TRBV7-3 TGTGCCAGCAGCTTAAGGGGGACAGGGGGAGTAGGTTCACCCCTCCACTTT CASSLRGTGGVGSPLHF
TRBJ1-1 . 14 . TRBV27 TGTGCCAGCAGGCGGACAGATGGGAACACTGAAGCTTTCTTT CASRRTDGNTEAFF
TRBJ2-7 . 14 . TRBV4-1 TGCGCCAGCAGCCAAGATTTGCACTTCTACGAGCAGTACTTC CASSQDLHFYEQYF
TRBJ1-1 . 12 . TRBV10-3 TGTGCCATCAGTGAAAGGGGGACTGAAGCTTTCTTT CAISERGTEAFF
TRBJ1-2 . 12 . TRBV30 TGTGCCTGGATTAAGACGACTTCGGGCTACACCTTC CAWIKTTSGYTF
TRBJ2-6 once 17 TRBD1 TRBV11-3 TGTGCCAGCAGCCTCGGACAGGGTTTCTCTGGGGCCAACGTCCTGACTTTC CASSLGQGFSGANVLTF
TRBJ1-2 . 14 . TRBV24-1 TGTGCCACCAGTGACTACCTTTTTAACTATGGCTACACCTTC CATSDYLFNYGYTF
TRBJ2-3 . 14 . TRBV6-2/TRBV6-3 TGTGCCAGCAGTAACCAGGGGCGCAGGGATACGCAGTATTTT CASSNQGRRDTQYF
TRBJ1-2 . 13 TRBD1 TRBV19 TGTGCCAGTAGTATCGACAGGGGAAATGGCTACACCTTC CASSIDRGNGYTF
TRBJ1-5 . 14 TRBD1 TRBV19 TGTGCCAGTAGCGGGACAGGGGATAATCAGCCCCAGCATTTT CASSGTGDNQPQHF